This passage covers 9 T cell receptor beta chains from one sample sequenced in a study of blood T cell repertoires in COVID-19. Using immunoSEQ multiplex PCR, the repertoire was profiled, and TCRdb retains in-frame clones only, with some absent. The sample has under 250,000 clones; over 75% are singletons. Material: peripheral blood. The receptor source for this set is a woman in her forties with acute or convalescent COVID-19.

The chain has TRBV6-4 and TRBJ1-2; D is ambiguous. Trimming took 6 bases from V and 3 from J, leaving 17 bases between them. The CDR3 has 15 residues. CDR1 is MRHNA, CDR2 SNTAGT, per germline. For the CDR3, the DNA is TGTGCCAGCAGGCCTAACCCGGTGGGCGACTATGGCTACACCTTC. It is translated as CASRPNPVGDYGYTF.

This rearrangement joins TRBV9 to TRBJ1-1; unclear D gene. Between the trimmed V and J ends, which lost 7 bases and 1 base, there was a span of 8 bases. This CDR3 spans 12 amino acids. From germline, CDR1 is SGDLS and CDR2 YYNGEE. The CDR3 is CASGQENTEAFF. The CDR3 coding sequence is TGTGCCAGCGGGCAGGAGAACACTGAAGCTTTCTTT.

This clone was counted once. V is TRBV7-2 and J is TRBJ2-1, with 9 nucleotides matching TRBD2. This CDR3 region has 19 residues. V gave up 2 bases and J gave up 2 bases; unmatched junction bases: 13. Looked up from germline, CDR1 is SGHTA and CDR2 is FQGNSA. CDR3 sequence (DNA): TGTGCCAGCAGCTTAATCTCCCCGACTAGCGGTCCTCCCTACAATGAGCAGTTCTTC. Translation gives CASSLISPTSGPPYNEQFF.

The chain combines TRBV6-5 with TRBJ1-6; tentatively, D is TRBD1 (6 bases). The V gene lost 7 bases and the J gene lost 10 bases, with 11 bases spanning the gap. Germline lookup yields CDR1 MNHEY and CDR2 SVGAGI. CDR3 length equals 12 residues. The CDR3 here is CASMWGQSPLHF. The DNA of the CDR3 is TGTGCCAGCATGTGGGGGCAGTCACCCCTCCACTTT.

The V and J genes are TRBV9 and TRBJ2-2; 9 bases map to TRBD2. Germline-derived CDR1 and CDR2 are SGDLS and YYNGEE. The CDR3 covers 17 residues. V was pared by 3 bases and J by 8 bases, with 14 bases of the junction left unmatched. In DNA form, the CDR3 reads TGTGCCAGCAGCGCCCTTTTAGCGGGGGCCCGATCGGGGGAGCTGTTTTTT. It codes for CASSALLAGARSGELFF.

The sample holds one count of this clone. The J gene is TRBJ1-2, the V gene TRBV4-2; a weak D match, TRBD1 (5 bases). Germline V CDR1 and CDR2: LGHNA, YNFKEQ. V lost 4 bases to trimming and J lost 4 bases, with 16 bases between them. CDR3 length equals 15 residues. CDR3 coding DNA: TGTGCCAGCAGCCCTAGCGGGGCCGAGGGCTATGGCTACACCTTC. Its protein is CASSPSGAEGYGYTF.

The chain joins TRBV9 to TRBJ2-1; D might be TRBD1 (6 bases). V lost 0 bases and J lost 7, with 20 bases in between. Germline lookup yields CDR1 SGDLS and CDR2 YYNGEE. The CDR3 is made up of 17 amino acids. The CDR3 DNA sequence: TGTGCCAGCAGCGTAGACATAGGGACATCCTTAGCGAATGAGCAGTTCTTC. Translating gives CASSVDIGTSLANEQFF.

The chain has TRBV5-6 and TRBJ1-2; D gene ambiguous. Germline loops: CDR1 SGHDT, CDR2 YYEEEE. This CDR3 contains 15 residues. Deletions cut 0 bases from V and 4 bases from J, with 13 bases between. The CDR3 protein is CASSLADLGFYGYTF. CDR3 nucleotides: TGTGCCAGCAGCTTGGCCGATCTAGGCTTCTATGGCTACACCTTC. Full variable domain (remainder filled in from reference TRBV5-6 and TRBJ1-2): DAGVTQSPTHLIKTRGQQVTLRCSPKSGHDTVSWYQQALGQGPQFIFQYYEEEERQRGNFPDRFSGHQFPNYSSELNVNALLLGDSALYLCASSLADLGFYGYTFGSGTRLTVV.

This chain links TRBV4-1 with TRBJ1-5; D gene uncertain. There are 11 residues in the CDR3. V was clipped by 0 bases and J by 11 bases, with 5 bases between them. CDR1 and CDR2 from the germline V gene are MGHRA and YSYEKL. The DNA for the CDR3 is TGCGCCAGCAGCCAAGATTCGGCCCAGCATTTT. Translated: CASSQDSAQHF.